The rows below give T cell receptor beta chains drawn from one sample of a study of cytomegalovirus exposure and HLA in healthy donors. Measured with immunoSEQ multiplex PCR; TCRdb has only the in-frame clones, and not every one. The data contain roughly 45,000 clones, under 70% of them singletons. The sequenced material came from PBMCs. The receptors were gathered from a man aged 55 to 70 in good health and CMV-seropositive. Each CDR3 is given with its conserved first and last residue. The order of the fields is V gene, J gene, D gene, clone size, CDR3 protein, CDR3 DNA. The D gene is left open where the match is weak. Expanded clones get a size class; other rows say once, few or many, or leave the size out.

TRBV4-2	TRBJ2-5	TRBD2	.	CASSQDLAGDETQYF	TGTGCCAGCAGCCAAGATCTAGCGGGAGACGAGACCCAGTACTTC
TRBV13	TRBJ1-3	.	.	CASSSTPGTSGNTIYF	TGTGCCAGCAGCTCAACACCCGGGACAAGTGGAAACACCATATATTTT
TRBV19	TRBJ2-4	TRBD1	.	CASSLTGGDIQYF	TGTGCCAGTAGCCTGACAGGGGGGGACATTCAGTACTTC
TRBV5-1	TRBJ1-3	.	.	CASSLDGRGGGGNTIYF	TGCGCCAGCAGCTTGGATGGCCGAGGGGGTGGTGGAAACACCATATATTTT
TRBV11-2	TRBJ2-3	TRBD1	.	CASSLPQGDTQYF	TGTGCCAGCAGCTTACCACAGGGGGATACGCAGTATTTT
TRBV30	TRBJ2-7	TRBD2	.	CAWSVPGLAGDEQYF	TGTGCCTGGAGTGTACCGGGGCTAGCGGGAGACGAGCAGTACTTC
TRBV28	TRBJ2-7	.	.	CASSREAYEQYF	TGTGCCAGCAGCCGGGAAGCCTACGAGCAGTACTTC
TRBV18	TRBJ2-1	TRBD1	few	CASSPGTANNEQFF	TGTGCCAGCTCCCCCGGGACAGCCAACAATGAGCAGTTCTTC
TRBV5-6	TRBJ1-5	.	few	CASSSSLNQPQHF	TGTGCCAGCAGCTCGAGCCTCAATCAGCCCCAGCATTTT
TRBV6-5	TRBJ1-5	.	.	CASSSMRGNQPQHF	TGTGCCAGCAGTTCCATGCGGGGCAATCAGCCCCAGCATTTT
TRBV6-6	TRBJ2-1	.	few	CASAPQRNNYNEQFF	TGTGCCAGCGCTCCCCAGCGGAACAACTACAATGAGCAGTTCTTC
TRBV6-1	TRBJ1-2	.	.	CASSEQVYGYTF	TGTGCCAGCAGTGAACAGGTCTATGGCTACACCTTC
TRBV5-6	TRBJ2-5	TRBD2	.	CASSPGWGLAGETQYF	TGTGCCAGCAGCCCGGGGTGGGGACTAGCGGGAGAGACCCAGTACTTC
TRBV7-2	TRBJ2-7	TRBD1	.	CASSSTGGGYEQYF	TGTGCCAGCAGCTCGACAGGGGGCGGGTACGAGCAGTACTTC